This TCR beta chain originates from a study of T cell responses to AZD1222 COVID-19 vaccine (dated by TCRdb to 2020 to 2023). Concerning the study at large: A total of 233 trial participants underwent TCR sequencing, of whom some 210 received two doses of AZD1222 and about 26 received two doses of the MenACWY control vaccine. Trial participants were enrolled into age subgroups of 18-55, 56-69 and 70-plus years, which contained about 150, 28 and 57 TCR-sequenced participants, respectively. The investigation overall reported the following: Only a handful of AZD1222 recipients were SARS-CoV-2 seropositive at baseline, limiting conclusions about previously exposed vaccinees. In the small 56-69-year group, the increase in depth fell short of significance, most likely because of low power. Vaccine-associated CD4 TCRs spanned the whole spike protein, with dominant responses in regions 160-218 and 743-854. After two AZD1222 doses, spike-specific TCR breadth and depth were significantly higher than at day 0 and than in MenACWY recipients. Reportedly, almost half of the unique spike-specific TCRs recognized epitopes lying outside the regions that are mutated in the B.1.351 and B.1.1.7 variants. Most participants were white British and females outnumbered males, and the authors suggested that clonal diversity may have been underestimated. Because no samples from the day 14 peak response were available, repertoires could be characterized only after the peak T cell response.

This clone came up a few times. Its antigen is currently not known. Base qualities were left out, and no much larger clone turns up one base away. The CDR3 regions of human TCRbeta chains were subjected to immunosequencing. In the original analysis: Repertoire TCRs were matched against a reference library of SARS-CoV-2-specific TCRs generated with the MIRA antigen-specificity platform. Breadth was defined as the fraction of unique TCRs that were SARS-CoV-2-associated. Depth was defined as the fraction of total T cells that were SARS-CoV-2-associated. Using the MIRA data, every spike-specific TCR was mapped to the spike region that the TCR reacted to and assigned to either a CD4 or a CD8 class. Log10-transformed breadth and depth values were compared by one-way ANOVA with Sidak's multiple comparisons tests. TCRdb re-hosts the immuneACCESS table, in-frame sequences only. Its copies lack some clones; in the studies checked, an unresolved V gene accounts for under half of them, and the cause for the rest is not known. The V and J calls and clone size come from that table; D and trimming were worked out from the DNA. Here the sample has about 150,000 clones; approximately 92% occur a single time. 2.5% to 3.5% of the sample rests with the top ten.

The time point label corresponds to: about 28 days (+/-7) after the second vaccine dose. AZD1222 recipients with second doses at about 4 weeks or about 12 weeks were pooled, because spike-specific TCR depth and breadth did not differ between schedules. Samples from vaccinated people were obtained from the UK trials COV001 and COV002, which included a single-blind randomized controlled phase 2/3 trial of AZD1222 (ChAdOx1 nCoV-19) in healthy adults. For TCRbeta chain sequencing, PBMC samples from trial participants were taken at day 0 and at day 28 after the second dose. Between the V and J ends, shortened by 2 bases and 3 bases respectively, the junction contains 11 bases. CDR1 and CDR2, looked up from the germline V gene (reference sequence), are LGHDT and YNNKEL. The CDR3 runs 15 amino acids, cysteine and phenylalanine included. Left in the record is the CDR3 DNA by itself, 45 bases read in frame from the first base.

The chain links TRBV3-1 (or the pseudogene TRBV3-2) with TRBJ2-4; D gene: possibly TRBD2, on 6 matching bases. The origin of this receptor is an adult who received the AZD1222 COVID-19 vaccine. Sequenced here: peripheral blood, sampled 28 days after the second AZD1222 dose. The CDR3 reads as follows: CASSQRGGVKNIQYF. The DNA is TGTGCCAGCAGCCAACGCGGAGGGGTCAAAAACATTCAGTACTTC.